This is a list of T cell receptor beta chains from one sample in a study of blood T cell repertoires in COVID-19. Assay: immunoSEQ multiplex PCR; the TCRdb copy retains only in-frame clones and omits some. The table shows a few hundred thousand clones, with around 85% occurring only once. Sequences were obtained from PBMCs or T cells enriched from blood (not recorded which). The receptor source for this set is a woman in her thirties or forties with acute COVID-19. Both conserved end residues are part of each CDR3. The order of the fields is D gene, J gene, clone size, V gene, CDR3 protein, CDR3 DNA. D genes are given only for firm matches. Only part of the rows carry a size: once, few, many, or a class if the clone is expanded.

- TRBJ1-5 - TRBV27 CASSDGWAGYQPQHF TGTGCCAGCAGTGACGGTTGGGCAGGGTATCAGCCCCAGCATTTT
TRBD1 TRBJ2-5 - TRBV5-4 CASSMDRGETQYF TGTGCCAGCAGCATGGACAGGGGAGAGACCCAGTACTTC
- TRBJ2-1 - TRBV3-1/TRBV3-2 CASSHLGGNNEQFF TGTGCCAGCAGCCACCTCGGCGGAAACAATGAGCAGTTCTTC
- TRBJ1-2 - TRBV6-5 CASSPEATANYGYTF TGTGCCAGCAGTCCCGAGGCGACAGCTAACTATGGCTACACCTTC
TRBD2 TRBJ2-1 - TRBV28 CASSSVAGGPFGQFF TGTGCCAGCAGTTCAGTAGCGGGAGGGCCATTCGGGCAGTTCTTC
TRBD1 TRBJ2-3 - TRBV9 CASSVGQGAVDTQYF TGTGCCAGCAGCGTGGGGCAGGGGGCCGTAGATACGCAGTATTTT
- TRBJ1-1 - TRBV5-4 CASSLTGNTEAFF TGTGCCAGCAGCTTGACGGGGAACACTGAAGCTTTCTTT
TRBD1 TRBJ2-1 - TRBV3-1/TRBV3-2 CASSLSPGQTYNEQFF TGTGCCAGCAGCCTATCGCCGGGACAGACATACAATGAGCAGTTCTTC
- TRBJ2-1 - TRBV28 CASSSGQLLNNEQFF TGTGCCAGCAGCTCTGGACAGCTACTCAACAATGAGCAGTTCTTC
TRBD2 TRBJ2-1 - TRBV9 CASNLAGGSEQFF TGTGCCAGCAACCTAGCGGGAGGGTCTGAGCAGTTCTTC
- TRBJ1-1 - TRBV3-1/TRBV3-2 CASSLRGTAEAFF TGTGCCAGCAGCCTCCGCGGGACGGCTGAAGCTTTCTTT
TRBD1 TRBJ2-7 few TRBV7-9 CASSLGDSSVYEQYF TGTGCCAGCAGCTTAGGGGACAGTTCGGTCTACGAGCAGTACTTC
- TRBJ1-2 - TRBV30 CAWSAGRPSSGGYTF TGTGCCTGGAGCGCAGGACGGCCCTCGAGCGGTGGCTACACCTTC
TRBD2 TRBJ2-3 - TRBV28 CASNPGTSGTRTQYF TGTGCCAGCAATCCCGGGACTAGCGGTACTAGGACGCAGTATTTT
- TRBJ1-1 many TRBV6-2/TRBV6-3 CASRYFRRRELNTEAFF TGTGCCAGCAGATACTTCCGACGGAGGGAGCTGAACACTGAAGCTTTCTTT
- TRBJ2-2 - TRBV10-3 CASSLGDTGELFF TGTGCCTCGTCCTTAGGGGACACCGGGGAGCTGTTTTTT
- TRBJ2-1 - TRBV7-9 CASSTAPGYNEQFF TGTGCCAGCAGCACCGCTCCGGGGTACAATGAGCAGTTCTTC
- TRBJ1-1 once TRBV4-3 CASSQDETRGTEAFF TGCGCCAGCAGCCAAGATGAAACCCGGGGCACTGAAGCTTTCTTT
TRBD1 TRBJ2-5 - TRBV5-4 CASSGTGMGETQYF TGTGCCAGCAGCGGGACAGGTATGGGAGAGACCCAGTACTTC
- TRBJ1-2 - TRBV19 CASRIGRQHRGYTF TGTGCCAGTAGGATTGGCAGGCAGCATCGGGGCTACACCTTC
TRBD1 TRBJ1-2 - TRBV28 CASHRGLGYTF TGTGCCAGCCACAGGGGCCTGGGCTACACCTTC
- TRBJ2-7 - TRBV19 CASSIESSSREQYF TGTGCCAGTAGTATAGAGTCTAGTTCCCGGGAGCAGTACTTC
- TRBJ1-6 - TRBV27 CASGPETLRGSPLHF TGTGCCAGCGGGCCAGAAACCCTAAGGGGGTCACCCCTCCACTTT
- TRBJ2-7 - TRBV28 CASSLSGLSSIGYEQYF TGTGCCAGCAGTTTATCGGGTCTGAGCTCCATAGGTTACGAGCAGTACTTC
- TRBJ2-3 - TRBV18 CASSPGLRTDTQYF TGTGCCAGCTCACCGGGGCTGCGCACAGATACGCAGTATTTT
TRBD1 TRBJ2-5 - TRBV29-1 CSVGQVQETQYF TGCAGCGTAGGACAGGTTCAGGAGACCCAGTACTTC
TRBD1 TRBJ1-1 - TRBV11-3 CASSSSGQLNTEAFF TGTGCCAGCAGCTCGTCGGGACAGCTGAACACTGAAGCTTTCTTT
TRBD2 TRBJ2-1 - TRBV24-1 CATHGTSGTNEQFF TGTGCCACCCACGGGACTAGCGGAACCAATGAGCAGTTCTTC
- TRBJ2-2 - TRBV5-1 CASSPPGKENTGELFF TGCGCCAGCAGCCCCCCGGGGAAGGAGAACACCGGGGAGCTGTTTTTT
- TRBJ2-7 few TRBV7-2 CASSRELSEQYF TGTGCCAGCAGCCGAGAGCTCTCAGAGCAGTACTTC
TRBD2 TRBJ2-1 - TRBV18 CASSILAGGPDNEQFF TGTGCCAGCTCAATACTAGCGGGAGGGCCCGACAATGAGCAGTTCTTC
- TRBJ1-5 - TRBV19 CASRRTRENQPQHF TGTGCCAGTAGGAGGACAAGGGAAAATCAGCCCCAGCATTTT
- TRBJ2-7 - TRBV11-2 CASSLQGSYEQYF TGTGCCAGCAGCTTACAGGGCTCCTACGAGCAGTACTTC
- TRBJ2-5 - TRBV29-1 CSVQGSGTQYF TGCAGCGTCCAGGGGTCGGGGACCCAGTACTTC
TRBD1 TRBJ1-5 - TRBV28 CASSAGTGGGYSNQPQHF TGTGCCAGCAGTGCCGGGACAGGGGGCGGGTATAGCAATCAGCCCCAGCATTTT
TRBD1 TRBJ1-4 - TRBV4-3 CASSQDRGRGNEKLFF TGCGCCAGCAGCCAAGATAGGGGGCGCGGTAATGAAAAACTGTTTTTT
- TRBJ2-5 - TRBV7-6 CASSLDKRRGYQETQYF TGTGCCAGCAGCTTAGATAAGCGTCGGGGGTACCAAGAGACCCAGTACTTC
TRBD1 TRBJ1-2 - TRBV11-2 CASSSGQLGYTF TGTGCCAGCAGCTCGGGACAGCTAGGCTACACCTTC
- TRBJ2-7 - TRBV4-3 CASSQGRDTSYEQYF TGCGCCAGCAGCCAAGGCCGGGACACCTCCTACGAGCAGTACTTC
- TRBJ1-1 - TRBV19 CASSVDSRTEAFF TGTGCCAGTAGTGTGGACAGCCGTACTGAAGCTTTCTTT
TRBD2 TRBJ2-3 - TRBV28 CASTMGGGDHTDTQYF TGTGCCAGCACCATGGGGGGGGGTGACCACACAGATACGCAGTATTTT
TRBD2 TRBJ2-2 - TRBV4-1 CASSQGQYSGGRTGNTGELFF TGCGCCAGCAGCCAAGGACAATATAGCGGCGGGAGGACCGGGAACACCGGGGAGCTGTTTTTT
- TRBJ2-7 - TRBV28 CATHGLYEQYF TGTGCCACCCATGGACTCTACGAGCAGTACTTC
- TRBJ2-1 - TRBV7-9 CASSGDYLGEQFF TGTGCCAGCAGCGGAGACTACCTGGGTGAGCAGTTCTTC
TRBD1 TRBJ2-1 - TRBV27 CASSLPDRGLNEQFF TGTGCCAGCAGTTTACCTGACAGGGGCCTCAATGAGCAGTTCTTC
- TRBJ2-3 once TRBV28 CASSPGSRPDTQYF TGTGCCAGCAGTCCGGGTTCAAGACCAGATACGCAGTATTTT
TRBD1 TRBJ1-6 - TRBV3-1/TRBV3-2 CASSQGDRNSPLHF TGTGCCAGCAGCCAAGGGGACAGAAATTCACCCCTCCACTTT
TRBD1 TRBJ1-1 - TRBV6-4 CASIPTGGTEAFF TGTGCCAGCATTCCGACAGGGGGCACTGAAGCTTTCTTT
TRBD1 TRBJ1-4 - TRBV7-9 CASSPGGQGIEKLFF TGTGCCAGCAGCCCGGGGGGACAGGGGATTGAAAAACTGTTTTTT
- TRBJ1-3 - TRBV3-1/TRBV3-2 CASSQGTVPGNTIYF TGTGCCAGCAGCCAAGGCACAGTCCCTGGAAACACCATATATTTT
TRBD2 TRBJ2-1 - TRBV11-3 CASSPRLAGGNNEQFF TGTGCCAGCAGCCCGAGACTAGCGGGAGGAAACAATGAGCAGTTCTTC
- TRBJ2-7 - TRBV2 CASSELGLGSYEQYF TGTGCCAGCAGTGAACTAGGCTTGGGCTCCTACGAGCAGTACTTC